Listed below are T cell receptor beta chains from one sample, sequenced in a study of T cell repertoires in cytomegalovirus infection. TCRdb passed the reads through MiXCR, listing each CDR3 protein once. The profile covers hundreds of thousands of distinct CDR3 sequences, with roughly 31% appearing a single time and around 15% taken by the ten largest. The material sequenced was PBMCs. Source of these receptors: a human donor in good health (CMV status not recorded). Some clones in this sample may be carry-over from other donors' samples. CDR3s include the opening cysteine and the closing phenylalanine or tryptophan. Fields, in order: clone size, CDR3 length, V gene, J gene, D gene, CDR3 DNA, CDR3 protein. A D gene is named only where the DNA matches it firmly. Expanded clones get a size class; other rows say once, few or many, or leave the size out.

.,16,TRBV9,TRBJ2-5,.,TGTGCCAGCAGCGTTGTTGAGGGTAGGACGCGGGAGACCCAGTACTTC,CASSVVEGRTRETQYF
few,18,TRBV27,TRBJ2-1,.,TGTGCCAGCAGTTTAATGGGGGGGCCGTATCCTTCCTACAATGAGCAGTTCTTC,CASSLMGGPYPSYNEQFF
.,14,TRBV6-2/TRBV6-3,TRBJ2-1,TRBD2,TGTGCCAGCATTCTAGCGGGGGGTTACAATGAGCAGTTCTTC,CASILAGGYNEQFF
.,17,TRBV20-1,TRBJ2-2,TRBD1,TGCAGTGCTAGAGGGGCAGGGGGCTCAGATAACACCGGGGAGCTGTTTTTT,CSARGAGGSDNTGELFF
.,15,TRBV20-1,TRBJ2-3,TRBD2,TGCAGTGCTAGTTCCCTAGCGGGGGGTACAGATACGCAGTATTTT,CSASSLAGGTDTQYF
few,16,TRBV7-6,TRBJ2-2,TRBD2,TGTGCCAGCAGCCCGGGGACTAGCGGGGGCACCGGGGAGCTGTTTTTT,CASSPGTSGGTGELFF
few,16,TRBV15,TRBJ2-1,.,TGTGCCACCAGCAGAGATGGGGGACACACAGGGAATGAGCAGTTCTTC,CATSRDGGHTGNEQFF
.,15,TRBV5-4,TRBJ1-2,.,TGTGCCAGCAGCTTGGAAATAGAGGGGTCCTATGGCTACACCTTC,CASSLEIEGSYGYTF
.,13,TRBV4-3,TRBJ2-3,TRBD2,TGCGCCAGCAGCCGCCGGACTAGGGATACGCAGTATTTT,CASSRRTRDTQYF
.,17,TRBV19,TRBJ2-7,TRBD1,TGTGCCAGTAGCAGAAACCGACAGGGGAGGTTCCTTGCCGAGCAGTACTTC,CASSRNRQGRFLAEQYF
.,14,TRBV7-9,TRBJ1-2,TRBD1,TGTGCCAGCAGGCCCTCCGGGACAGGCTATGGCTACACCTTC,CASRPSGTGYGYTF
few,16,TRBV2,TRBJ2-7,.,TGTGCCAGCAGAGGCAGGTCCGACAGGCTGATTAACGAGCAGTACTTC,CASRGRSDRLINEQYF
.,14,TRBV25-1,TRBJ2-2,TRBD1,TGTGCCAGCAGTGAGACAGGGGTTACCGGGGAGCTGTTTTTT,CASSETGVTGELFF
few,15,TRBV19,TRBJ1-6,.,TGTGCCAGTAGTATAGTGGAAGGGGAAAATTCACCCCTCCACTTT,CASSIVEGENSPLHF
.,15,TRBV15,TRBJ1-5,.,TGTGCCACCAGCAGAGAGAGTGGGCCCAATCAGCCCCAGCATTTT,CATSRESGPNQPQHF
many,14,TRBV7-8,TRBJ1-5,.,TGTGCCAGCAGCTTAGGACGGAGCAATCAGCCCCAGCATTTT,CASSLGRSNQPQHF
.,18,TRBV20-1,TRBJ2-3,.,TGCAGTGCTAGAGATGCCTTTTACAGGTCTTCTAGCACAGATACGCAGTATTTT,CSARDAFYRSSSTDTQYF
few,14,TRBV19,TRBJ1-2,TRBD1,TGTGCCAGTAGTCCCGGGACAGATAACTATGGCTACACCTTC,CASSPGTDNYGYTF
once,14,TRBV28,TRBJ1-1,.,TGTGCCAGCACCTGGGGAGGGAGGACCACTGAAGCTTTCTTT,CASTWGGRTTEAFF
.,16,TRBV12-3/TRBV12-4,TRBJ2-5,.,TGTGCCAGCAGTCTGGACGGGTCGGGTCCTCAAGAGACCCAGTACTTC,CASSLDGSGPQETQYF
.,15,TRBV7-2,TRBJ2-7,TRBD2,TGTGCCAGCAGCCTCCCTAGCGGGAGACGCTACGAGCAGTACTTC,CASSLPSGRRYEQYF
many,15,TRBV7-2,TRBJ2-7,TRBD2,TGTGCCAGCAGCCCCGGGACTAGCAGGTCCTACGAGCAGTACTTC,CASSPGTSRSYEQYF
.,12,TRBV7-9,TRBJ2-7,.,TGTGCCAGCAGCCCGGCCCTCAACGAGCAGTACTTC,CASSPALNEQYF
.,16,TRBV19,TRBJ2-7,.,TGTGCCAGTAGCCGGGGTGGGGCGTCGAAGTCCTACGAGCAGTACTTC,CASSRGGASKSYEQYF
.,15,TRBV25-1,TRBJ1-1,TRBD1,TGTGCCAGCAGTGTTAGGGGACAGGGGGGCACTGAAGCTTTCTTT,CASSVRGQGGTEAFF
.,16,TRBV4-1,TRBJ2-5,TRBD2,TGCGCCAGCAGGTACCGAGCGGGGGCAGAGCAAGAGACCCAGTACTTC,CASRYRAGAEQETQYF
.,16,TRBV19,TRBJ2-4,.,TGTGCAAGTAGTATCGCCTCTGGGTTATCCAAAAACATTCCGTACTTC,CASSIASGLSKNIPYF
few,16,TRBV19,TRBJ1-5,.,TGTGCCAGTAGTATCATGGGGCCATGGCCCGATCAGCCCCAGCATTTT,CASSIMGPWPDQPQHF
.,14,TRBV2,TRBJ1-2,.,TGTGCCAGCAGTGAAGCGCAGGGAGTAGGGGGCTACACCTTC,CASSEAQGVGGYTF
.,17,TRBV24-1,TRBJ2-3,.,TGTGCCACCAGTGTTCCCAATGGACAGAGACTAGCAGATACGCAGTATTTT,CATSVPNGQRLADTQYF
many,16,TRBV7-6,TRBJ2-1,.,TGTGCCAGCAGTGTTAGTGCGCAGGGGGGGTTGAATGAGCAGTTCTTC,CASSVSAQGGLNEQFF
few,11,TRBV29-1,TRBJ1-1,.,TGCAGCGTTGAGCAGAACACTGAAGCTTTCTTT,CSVEQNTEAFF
many,16,TRBV7-8,TRBJ2-2,.,TGTGCCAGCAGCCAGTCGTCAGCACGAGTCACCGGGGAGCTGTTTTTT,CASSQSSARVTGELFF
many,14,TRBV10-3,TRBJ1-2,TRBD1,TGTGCCATCAGTGAAGGGACAGAGAACTATGGCTACACCTTC,CAISEGTENYGYTF
few,15,TRBV5-1,TRBJ2-3,TRBD2,TGCGCCAGCAAAGTCCTAGCGGGCCGCACAGATACGCAGTATTTT,CASKVLAGRTDTQYF
many,13,TRBV12-3/TRBV12-4,TRBJ2-5,.,TGTGCCAGCAGCTTAGGTGGACAAGAGACCCAGTACTTC,CASSLGGQETQYF
many,13,TRBV7-2,TRBJ1-2,TRBD1,TGTGCCAGCAGCCCGGACAGGAACTATGGCTACACCTTC,CASSPDRNYGYTF
.,16,TRBV6-1,TRBJ2-3,TRBD2,TGTGCCAGCAGACACAAAAGCGGGGAGATCACAGATACGCAGTATTTT,CASRHKSGEITDTQYF
few,16,TRBV7-9,TRBJ2-5,.,TGTGCCAGCAGCCTGCCAACCCAGGGTCGGCAAGAGACCCAGTACTTC,CASSLPTQGRQETQYF
.,15,TRBV7-8,TRBJ2-4,TRBD1,TGTGCCAGCAGCTCAACGTCCGGGACAGTAAACATTCAGTACTTC,CASSSTSGTVNIQYF
few,12,TRBV6-6,TRBJ1-1,.,TGTGCCAGCAGTGCCGTCCGTCAGGGGGCTTTCTTT,CASSAVRQGAFF
.,13,TRBV5-5,TRBJ2-1,.,TGTGCCAGCAGCTCCGGGCCCGACAATGAGCAGTTCTTC,CASSSGPDNEQFF